This paragraph reports one TCR beta chain. The clone's antigen remains unknown. Base quality data are lacking; no much larger clone is found one base away. The data belong to a study of preoperative IRX-2 immunotherapy in early breast cancer (dated by TCRdb to 2018 to 2020). The germline V gene sets CDR1 to SGHRS and CDR2 to YFSETQ. Deletion took 3 bases off V and 1 base off J, with a span of 10 bases between the germline ends. The CDR3 measures 15 amino acids from cysteine to phenylalanine. The DNA shown is the 45-base CDR3, in frame from base 1. The sample's treatment or condition label, in plain terms: preoperative locoregional IRX-2 cytokine immunotherapy. The samples were obtained from a phase Ib study that tested preoperative, locoregional IRX-2 cytokine immunotherapy designed to prime immune responses. Before surgery, IRX-2 was given to the donors, who were patients with early-stage breast cancer.

Libraries were made using the immunoSEQ multiplex PCR assay. TCRdb mirrors the immuneACCESS table, restricted to in-frame sequences. Some clones are absent from its copies; in checked studies, under half trace to an unresolved V gene, and the reason for the others is unknown. The sample yields some 99,000 clones; 70% to 90% were counted once. 2% to 2.5% of the sample is held by the ten biggest clonotypes. Material: tumor tissue, obtained after IRX-2 immunotherapy. This receptor was taken from a human donor with breast cancer. This sequence uses TRBV5-1 and TRBJ2-2; the D gene identity is not certain. CDR3 protein: CASSSGAMNTGELFF. The sequence in DNA is TGCGCCAGCAGCTCCGGAGCCATGAACACCGGGGAGCTGTTTTTT.